This TCR beta chain emerged from a study of OX40 agonist ivuxolimab in advanced cancers. Study-level results: CD4+ and CD8+ T cells in blood underwent clonal expansion by week 6 at 0.1 to 3.0 mg/kg.

This CDR3 region has 14 residues. Germline CDR1 reads MDHEN; CDR2 reads SYDVKM. Trimming at V came to 7 bases and at J to 6 bases, leaving 7 bases not matched to a gene. Profiled with immunoSEQ multiplex PCR; TCRdb holds only in-frame clones, not every one. The sample has more than 10,000 clones; approximately 76% are singletons. Comment on this clone: Its antigen remains unidentified.

This receptor was identified in an adult with an advanced solid tumor such as melanoma, head and neck, liver or kidney cancer. The chain carries TRBV28 and TRBJ1-5; TRBD1 matches at 9 bases. This specimen consisted of CD4+ or CD8+ T cells sorted from blood, obtained in a trial of the OX40 agonist ivuxolimab. The CDR3 is CASTPWDRAQPQHF. The DNA of the CDR3 is TGTGCCAGCACCCCCTGGGACAGGGCTCAGCCCCAGCATTTT.